This TCR beta chain comes out of a study of shared clonotypes between healthy human individuals. Study-level findings and limits: Shared clonotypes across all four donors exceeded non-shared ones in generation probability.

As to this clone: Its antigen is as yet unknown.

The CDR3 spans 15 residues. Germline assignment: CDR1 SGHRS and CDR2 YFSETQ. V lost 0 bases to trimming and J lost 6 bases, with 13 bases between them. Authors' methods: ImmunoSEQ gave junction-only sequences without quality scores, so filtering differed. Data came from immunoSEQ multiplex PCR; TCRdb stores just in-frame clones and leaves some out. That table supplies the V and J calls and clone size; D and trimming were determined from the DNA. The data show some 2,100,000 clones, approximately 96% seen once. This receptor was obtained from a man younger than 35 in good health. Material for sequencing was naive CD4+ T cells sorted from blood. Subset given: CD45RA+ positively selected. The V gene is TRBV5-1, the J gene TRBJ1-5; a possible D gene is TRBD1 (6 bases). The CDR3 reads CASSLGGTSPQPQHF. The CDR3 nucleotides are TGCGCCAGCAGCTTGGGCGGGACAAGCCCTCAGCCCCAGCATTTT. Complete variable domain (other parts from reference TRBV5-1 and TRBJ1-5): KAGVTQTPRYLIKTRGQQVTLSCSPISGHRSVSWYQQTPGQGLQFLFEYFSETQRNKGNFPGRFSGRQFSNSRSEMNVSTLELGDSALYLCASSLGGTSPQPQHFGDGTRLSIL.